This T cell receptor (beta chain) was captured by sequencing in a study of blood T cell repertoires in COVID-19. Study details: The United States, Italy and Spain supplied acute and convalescent COVID-19 samples.

Recovery meant two consecutive negative NP/OP PCR tests, professional clearance, or resolved symptoms. Original data processing: Estimation of nucleated cell counts was performed using reference gene primer amplification. The repertoire was sequenced with immunoSEQ multiplex PCR; TCRdb's copy has only in-frame clones and lacks some. V, J and clone size reflect that table, while D and trimming were determined from the DNA. The data contain approximately 400,000 clones, 70% to 90% of them singletons. The sequence came from a man in his thirties or forties who had recovered from COVID-19. Sequenced input: PBMCs or T cells enriched from blood (not recorded which).

The chain's CDR3 is CAAGTGGGHQPQHF. CDR3 coding DNA: TGTGCCGCCGGGACAGGGGGCGGTCATCAGCCCCAGCATTTT. J is TRBJ1-5 and V is TRBV7-9; 12 bases align to TRBD1. V lost 11 bases and J lost 5; bases outside the gene matches: 7. CDR3 length: 14 amino acids. Germline CDR1 is SEHNR and CDR2 is FQNEAQ (reference sequence).